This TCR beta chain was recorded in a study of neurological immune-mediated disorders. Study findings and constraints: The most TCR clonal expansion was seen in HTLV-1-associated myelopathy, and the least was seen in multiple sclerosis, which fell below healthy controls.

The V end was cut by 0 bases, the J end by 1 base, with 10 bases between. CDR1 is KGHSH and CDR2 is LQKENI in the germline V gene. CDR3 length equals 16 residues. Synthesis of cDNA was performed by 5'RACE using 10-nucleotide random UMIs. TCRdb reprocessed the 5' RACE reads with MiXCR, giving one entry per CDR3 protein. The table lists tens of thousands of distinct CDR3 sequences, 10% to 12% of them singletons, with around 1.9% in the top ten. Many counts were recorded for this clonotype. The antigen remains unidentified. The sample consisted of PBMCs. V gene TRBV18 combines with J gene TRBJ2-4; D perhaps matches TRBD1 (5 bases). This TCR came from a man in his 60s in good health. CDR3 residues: CASSPPAGMAKNIQYF. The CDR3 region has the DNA TGTGCCAGCTCACCACCGGCAGGGATGGCCAAAAACATTCAGTACTTC.